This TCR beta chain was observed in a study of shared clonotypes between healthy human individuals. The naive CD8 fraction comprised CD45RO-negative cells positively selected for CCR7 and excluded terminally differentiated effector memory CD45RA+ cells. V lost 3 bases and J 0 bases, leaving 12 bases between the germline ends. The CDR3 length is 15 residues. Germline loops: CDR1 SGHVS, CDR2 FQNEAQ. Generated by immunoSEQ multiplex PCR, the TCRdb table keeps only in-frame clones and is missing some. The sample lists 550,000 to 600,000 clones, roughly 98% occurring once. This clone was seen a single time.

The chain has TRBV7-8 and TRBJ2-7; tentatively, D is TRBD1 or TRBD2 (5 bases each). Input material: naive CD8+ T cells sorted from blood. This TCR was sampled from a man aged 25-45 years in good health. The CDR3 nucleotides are TGTGCCAGCAGCTTCGAGGGGACCCCCTCCTACGAGCAGTACTTC. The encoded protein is CASSFEGTPSYEQYF.